The subject of this entry is one T cell receptor (beta chain). For CDR3 and TCR beta VDJ profiling, genomic DNA was the template used. TCRdb independently ran MiXCR on the reads; one entry per CDR3 protein. The profile covers about 200,000 distinct CDR3 sequences, with 55% to 65% appearing a single time and about 60% taken by the ten largest. Trimming took 8 bases from V and 1 from J, leaving 8 bases between them. Germline CDR1 and CDR2: LNHDA and SQIVND (reference sequence). The CDR3 spans 12 residues. Whoever was chosen for sequencing had shown CD8+CD57+ cell expansion by flow cytometry. Severe acquired aplastic anemia affected all patients. The source of the sample is a study of CD8+CD57+ T cells in acquired aplastic anemia.

Sequencing used sorted CD4+, CD8+, or CD8+CD57+ T cells (not recorded which) from PBMCs. The V and J genes are TRBV19 and TRBJ1-1; unclear D gene. The clonotype comes from a human donor with aplastic anemia. The CDR3 region has the DNA TGTGCCAGTGGAGTGGGGAACACTGAAGCTTTCTTT. Translated, it gives CASGVGNTEAFF.